The 4 T cell receptor beta chains listed next were all sequenced from one sample in a study of blood T cells in healthy people across ages. It was with a sample-barcoded 5' primer and a J-beta primer mix that a second PCR of about 6 to 11 cycles was run. TCRdb fed the 5' RACE reads into MiXCR, producing one record per CDR3 protein. The sample includes some 930,000 distinct CDR3 sequences, about 27% seen only once; the top ten take more than 8.5%. The same sample was also studied in work on T cells of mothers and their children.

The sequenced sample consisted of blood. The receptors derive from a woman in her thirties or forties in good health.

Only a few counts were recorded for this clonotype. This chain connects TRBV7-9 to TRBJ1-2; D unclear. V was clipped by 2 bases and J by 6 bases, with 13 bases between them. The CDR3 spans 14 residues. Germline V CDR1 and CDR2: SEHNR, FQNEAQ (reference sequence). CDR3 bases: TGTGCCAGCAGCTTATTATTGGGGTCTGATGGCTACACCTTC. Residues: CASSLLLGSDGYTF.

The chain carries TRBV7-9 and TRBJ2-3; 8 bases line up with TRBD1. Germline V gene sequence: CDR1 SEHNR, CDR2 FQNEAQ (reference sequence). J lost 5 bases, V lost 5 bases, and 9 bases had no gene match. The CDR3 covers 15 residues. In nucleotides, the CDR3 is TGTGCCAGCAGCCCTAAAGACGACAGGGGAGATACGCAGTATTTT. It translates to CASSPKDDRGDTQYF. The full variable domain, with the rest looked up from reference TRBV7-9 and TRBJ2-3, is DTGVSQNPRHKITKRGQNVTFRCDPISEHNRLYWYRQTLGQGPEFLTYFQNEAQLEKSRLLSDRFSAERPKGSFSTLEIQRTEQGDSAMYLCASSPKDDRGDTQYFGPGTRLTVL.

Comment on this clonotype: Mismatch with germline at one junction end may stem from a read error. CDR3 DNA: TGCGCCAGCAGCCCGAATGGACTAGCGGGGAAAAACACAGATACGCGGTATTTT. Amino acid sequence: CASSPNGLAGKNTDTRYF. This chain uses TRBV4-1 with TRBJ2-3; 12 bases line up with TRBD2. The CDR3 has 18 residues. CDR1 is MGHRA, CDR2 YSYEKL, per germline.

The V and J genes are TRBV9 and TRBJ1-2; a possible D gene is TRBD1 (6 bases). Trimming took 4 bases from V and 3 from J, leaving 16 bases between them. There are 15 residues in the CDR3. Germline-derived CDR1 and CDR2 are SGDLS and YYNGEE. CDR3 amino acids: CASSPELGAYYGYTF. The CDR3 coding sequence is TGTGCCAGCAGCCCGGAGTTGGGGGCCTACTATGGCTACACCTTC.